This T cell receptor (beta chain) was profiled in a study of T cell changes during pregnancy in multiple sclerosis. The CDR3 has 12 amino acids. Trimming took 6 bases from V and 0 from J, leaving 8 bases between them. The germline V gene encodes CDR1 GTSNPN and CDR2 SVGIG (reference sequence). The repertoire was sequenced with immunoSEQ multiplex PCR; TCRdb's copy has only in-frame clones and lacks some. The top ten clones hold about 0.61% of a sample with around 50,000 clones, nearly 95% of them seen once. The source of this sequence is a female donor in good health, enrolled as a control in a pregnancy study. This sequence joins TRBV30 and TRBJ2-5, with no clear D. The source material was CD4+ T cells from peripheral blood mononuclear cells, sampled after pregnancy. The CDR3 DNA reads TGTGCCTGCACAGCCCACCAAGAGACCCAGTACTTC. As protein: CACTAHQETQYF.